What follows are 3 T cell receptor beta chains derived from one specimen sequenced in a study of OX40 agonist ivuxolimab in advanced cancers. Produced via immunoSEQ multiplex PCR; TCRdb's table is partial and in-frame only. Among fewer than 75,000 clones listed, more than 70% were seen once. The sample in question was CD4+ or CD8+ T cells sorted from blood, obtained in a trial of the OX40 agonist ivuxolimab. These receptors originate from an adult with an advanced solid tumor such as melanoma, head and neck, liver or kidney cancer.

The chain has TRBV5-1 and TRBJ2-3; TRBD2 agrees at 7 bases. This CDR3 has 14 amino acids. The germline V gene has CDR1 SGHRS and CDR2 YFSETQ. V lost 5 bases to trimming and J lost 1 base; unmatched junction nucleotides: 4. This CDR3 is CASRRESGTDTQYF. CDR3 nucleotides: TGCGCCAGCAGGCGGGAGAGCGGCACAGATACGCAGTATTTT. Full variable domain (missing parts from reference TRBV5-1 and TRBJ2-3): KAGVTQTPRYLIKTRGQQVTLSCSPISGHRSVSWYQQTPGQGLQFLFEYFSETQRNKGNFPGRFSGRQFSNSRSEMNVSTLELGDSALYLCASRRESGTDTQYFGPGTRLTVL.

The rearrangement uses TRBV15 and TRBJ1-5; the D is unclear. V lost 9 bases to trimming and J lost 0 bases, with 15 bases between them. CDR1 and CDR2 (germline): LNHNV, YYDKDF (reference sequence). This CDR3 is 15 amino acids long. CDR3 nucleotide sequence: TGTGCCACGGCGTTTGACCCCTATAGCAATCAGCCCCAGCATTTT. This sequence encodes CATAFDPYSNQPQHF.

This clone is medium-sized in the sample. The V call is TRBV9, the J call TRBJ2-3; D possibly corresponds to TRBD1 (5 bases). The germline gives CDR1 SGDLS, CDR2 YYNGEE. V was trimmed by 0 bases and J by 4 bases, leaving 9 bases between them. The CDR3 is 14 residues long. Here the CDR3 reads CASSVEVRADTQYF. In DNA form, the CDR3 reads TGTGCCAGCAGCGTAGAAGTCAGGGCAGATACGCAGTATTTT.